This T cell receptor (beta chain) stems from a study of cytomegalovirus exposure and HLA in healthy donors. Findings and caveats of the study: In a later analysis, TCR beta V- and J-gene trimming was associated with a missense DCLRE1C variant. Judged likely to be a sequencing artifact was a cluster of highly shared sequence variants. Earlier results showed most TCR beta V segments being productive about 90% or about 30% of the time.

The primer mix had 60 Vbeta and 13 Jbeta primers. Generated by immunoSEQ multiplex PCR, the TCRdb table keeps only in-frame clones and is missing some. The data contain around 200,000 clones, 70% of them singletons. With V trimmed by 3 bases and J by 4 bases, 10 bases remained unmatched. Germline CDR1 reads LNHDA; CDR2 reads SQIVND (reference sequence). This CDR3 is 17 amino acids long. Concerning this clone: What it binds is not known.

The receptor was isolated from a man between 35 and 55 years old in good health and CMV-seropositive. Input material: PBMCs. The J gene is TRBJ1-5, the V gene TRBV19; 9 bases line up with TRBD1. The CDR3 nucleotides read TGTGCCAGTAGTATGGTCGACAGGGGGGATTGGAATCAGCCCCAGCATTTT. It encodes CASSMVDRGDWNQPQHF.